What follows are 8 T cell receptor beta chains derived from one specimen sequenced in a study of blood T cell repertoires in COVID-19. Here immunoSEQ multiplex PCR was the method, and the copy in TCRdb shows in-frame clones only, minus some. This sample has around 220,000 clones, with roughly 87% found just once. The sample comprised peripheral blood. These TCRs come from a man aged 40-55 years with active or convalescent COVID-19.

The CDR3 region has the DNA TGTGCCGGTCGAAACAGGGGAGTAACCACTGAAGCTTTCTTT. It translates to CAGRNRGVTTEAFF. This sequence joins TRBV28 and TRBJ1-1; 7 bases line up with TRBD1. The CDR3 spans 14 residues. Trimming took 11 bases from V and 4 from J; bases not matched to a gene: 13. The V gene's germline CDR1 is MDHEN and CDR2 SYDVKM.

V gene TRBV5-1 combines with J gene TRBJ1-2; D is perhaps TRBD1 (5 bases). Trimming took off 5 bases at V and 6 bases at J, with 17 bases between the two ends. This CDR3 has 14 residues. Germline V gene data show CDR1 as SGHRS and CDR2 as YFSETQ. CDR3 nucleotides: TGCGCCAGCAGGTATGGGGGGAGTCCCGATGGCTACACCTTC. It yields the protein CASRYGGSPDGYTF. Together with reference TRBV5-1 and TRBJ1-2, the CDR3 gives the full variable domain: KAGVTQTPRYLIKTRGQQVTLSCSPISGHRSVSWYQQTPGQGLQFLFEYFSETQRNKGNFPGRFSGRQFSNSRSEMNVSTLELGDSALYLCASRYGGSPDGYTFGSGTRLTVV.

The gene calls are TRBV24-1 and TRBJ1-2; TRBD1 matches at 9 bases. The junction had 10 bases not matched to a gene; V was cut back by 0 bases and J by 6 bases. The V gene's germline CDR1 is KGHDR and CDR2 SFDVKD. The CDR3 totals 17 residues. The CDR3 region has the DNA TGTGCCACCAGTGATTTGCGCGGACAGGGGAAGCAAGATGGCTACACCTTC. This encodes CATSDLRGQGKQDGYTF.

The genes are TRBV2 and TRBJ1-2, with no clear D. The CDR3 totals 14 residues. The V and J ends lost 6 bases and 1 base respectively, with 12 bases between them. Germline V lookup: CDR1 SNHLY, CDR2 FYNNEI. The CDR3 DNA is TGTGCCAGCAGGAGAGAGACGGGTAACTATGGCTACACCTTC. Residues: CASRRETGNYGYTF.

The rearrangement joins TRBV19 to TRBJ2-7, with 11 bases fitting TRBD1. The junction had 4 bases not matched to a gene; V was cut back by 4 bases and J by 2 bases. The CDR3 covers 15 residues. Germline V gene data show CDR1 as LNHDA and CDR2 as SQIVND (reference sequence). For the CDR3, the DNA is TGTGCCAGTAGTACCGGGACAGGGGGTACCTACGAGCAGTACTTC. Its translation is CASSTGTGGTYEQYF.

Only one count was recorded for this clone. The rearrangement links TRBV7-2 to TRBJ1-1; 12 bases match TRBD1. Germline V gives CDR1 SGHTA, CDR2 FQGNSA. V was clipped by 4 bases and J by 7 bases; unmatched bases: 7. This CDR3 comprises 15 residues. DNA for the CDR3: TGTGCCAGCAGCTCCGGGACAGGGGGCTTCAGTGAAGCTTTCTTT. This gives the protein CASSSGTGGFSEAFF. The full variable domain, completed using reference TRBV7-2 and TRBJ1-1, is GAGVSQSPSNKVTEKGKDVELRCDPISGHTALYWYRQSLGQGLEFLIYFQGNSAPDKSGLPSDRFSAERTGGSVSTLTIQRTQQEDSAVYLCASSSGTGGFSEAFFGQGTRLTVV.

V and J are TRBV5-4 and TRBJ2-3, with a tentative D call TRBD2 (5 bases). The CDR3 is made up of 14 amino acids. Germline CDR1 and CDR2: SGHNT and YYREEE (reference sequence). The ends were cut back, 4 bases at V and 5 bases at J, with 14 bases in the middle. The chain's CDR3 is CASSGLSEGDTQYF. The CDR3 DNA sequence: TGTGCCAGCAGCGGGCTTTCCGAGGGAGATACGCAGTATTTT.

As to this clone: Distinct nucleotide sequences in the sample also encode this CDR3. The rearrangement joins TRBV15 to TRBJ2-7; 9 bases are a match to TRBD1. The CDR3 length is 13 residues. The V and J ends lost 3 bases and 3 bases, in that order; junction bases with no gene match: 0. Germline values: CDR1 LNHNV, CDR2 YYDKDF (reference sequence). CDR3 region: CATSRDRGYEQYF. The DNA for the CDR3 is TGTGCCACCAGCAGGGACAGGGGCTACGAGCAGTACTTC.